Below, 9 T cell receptor beta chains from the same sample are listed, as sequenced in a study of blood T cell repertoires in COVID-19 (TCRdb year 2020). The receptor library was made with the immunoSEQ multiplex PCR assay. As stored in TCRdb, this immuneACCESS dataset retains in-frame rearrangements with V and J assigned. A fraction of the clones does not appear; measured against another copy, unresolved V genes explain less than half of the discrepancy, and the remainder lacks a known reason. In this sample the table shows about 230,000 clones, approximately 90% of which occur a single time. The top ten clonotypes cover around 10% of the sample. Sequences were obtained from peripheral blood. The receptors stem from a man in his fifties or sixties with COVID-19, enrolled during active disease.

The chain is built from TRBV27 and TRBJ2-7, with 10 bases that match TRBD2. The length of the CDR3 is 15 residues. Germline V lookup: CDR1 MNHEY, CDR2 SMNVEV (reference sequence). With 3 bases clipped from V and 7 bases from J, the junction kept 9 bases outside the gene matches. CDR3 in amino acids: CASSLEGLAGVEQYF. As DNA, the CDR3 is TGTGCCAGCAGTTTGGAGGGGCTAGCGGGAGTAGAGCAGTACTTC.

This chain links TRBV10-3 with TRBJ2-2; weak D call: TRBD2 (6 bases). CDR1 is ENHRY and CDR2 is SYGVKD in the germline V gene. The V and J ends lost 7 bases and 1 base respectively, with 22 bases between them. There are 18 residues in the CDR3. CDR3 coding DNA: TGTGCCATCAAGAGGGGAATTAGTCTGCGGGAGAACACCGGGGAGCTGTTTTTT. Translated: CAIKRGISLRENTGELFF.

CDR3 sequence (DNA): TGTGCCAGCAGTTACTTTGGACTAGCTGGCGAGCAGTACTTC. This codes for CASSYFGLAGEQYF. The V call is TRBV6-6, the J call TRBJ2-7; TRBD2 matches 8 bases. Germline V gene data show CDR1 as MNHNY and CDR2 as SVGAGI (reference sequence). The CDR3 runs 14 residues. Unmatched junction bases numbered 5, after V lost 1 base and J lost 6 bases.

The chain combines TRBV9 with TRBJ2-2; unclear D gene. The V gene lost 4 bases and the J gene lost 3 bases, with 4 bases spanning the gap. CDR1 and CDR2 from the germline V gene are SGDLS and YYNGEE. The CDR3 length is 12 residues. The CDR3 nucleotides read TGTGCCAGCAGCCGGGACACCGGGGAGCTGTTTTTT. It codes for CASSRDTGELFF.

The chain recombines TRBV9 with TRBJ2-7; 10 positions match TRBD1. This CDR3 contains 15 residues. V was pared by 0 bases and J by 2 bases, with 2 bases of the junction left unmatched. The V gene's germline CDR1 is SGDLS and CDR2 YYNGEE. CDR3 protein: CASSVGTGGPYEQYF. In nucleotides, the CDR3 is TGTGCCAGCAGCGTAGGGACAGGGGGACCCTACGAGCAGTACTTC.

The chain joins TRBV29-1 to TRBJ2-7, with D perhaps matching TRBD2 (5 bases). The CDR3 has 12 amino acids. With 3 bases removed from V and 0 bases from J, the gap between germline ends came to 6 bases. CDR1 and CDR2 (germline): SQVTM, ANQGSEA. This chain's CDR3 is CSVEGSSYEQYF. The CDR3 region has the DNA TGCAGCGTTGAGGGGAGCTCCTACGAGCAGTACTTC.

This chain joins TRBV9 and TRBJ2-4; 9 positions match TRBD1. V shed 4 bases and J 5 bases; nucleotides not matched to a gene: 10. CDR3 length equals 16 residues. In germline, CDR1 is SGDLS, CDR2 YYNGEE. CDR3 in amino acids: CASSPGGTGIENIQYF. In DNA form, the CDR3 reads TGTGCCAGCAGCCCCGGGGGGACAGGGATTGAAAACATTCAGTACTTC. Full variable domain (remainder filled in from reference TRBV9 and TRBJ2-4): DSGVTQTPKHLITATGQRVTLRCSPRSGDLSVYWYQQSLDQGLQFLIQYYNGEERAKGNILERFSAQQFPDLHSELNLSSLELGDSALYFCASSPGGTGIENIQYFGAGTRLSVL.

The V gene is TRBV5-1, the J gene TRBJ2-2; 9 bases fit TRBD2. Losses at the gene ends were 0 bases for V and 4 bases for J; bases not matched to a gene: 10. Germline V gene sequence: CDR1 SGHRS, CDR2 YFSETQ. CDR3 length: 18 residues. The CDR3 DNA follows: TGCGCCAGCAGCTTGGGGGTGACGGTAGCGGGAGCCACCGGGGAGCTGTTTTTT. This translates into CASSLGVTVAGATGELFF.

This clone appeared a few times. The CDR3 here is CASSESSGANVLTF. DNA of the CDR3: TGTGCCAGTTCCGAGAGCTCTGGGGCCAACGTCCTGACTTTC. The chain employs TRBV28 and TRBJ2-6; D not certain. This CDR3 is built from 14 residues. V was shortened by 9 bases and J by 0 bases, with 9 bases between the two germline ends. Germline V CDR1 and CDR2: MDHEN, SYDVKM.